One and the same sample provided the 16 T cell receptor beta chains below, sequenced in a study of blood T cells in healthy people across ages. Alongside a J-beta primer mix, a sample-barcoded 5' primer served in a second PCR lasting about 7 to 11 cycles. TCRdb redid the calling of the 5' RACE reads with MiXCR, one entry per CDR3 protein. The sample holds some 1,000,000 distinct CDR3 sequences; about 23% are singletons and the top ten take around 0.75%. This same sample was also part of a study on T cells of mothers and their children.

Sequencing used blood. All receptors come from a girl aged 2-10 years in good health.

The rearrangement links TRBV7-9 to TRBJ1-5; unclear D gene. Germline-derived CDR1 and CDR2 are SEHNR and FQNEAQ (reference sequence). Trimming shortened V by 8 bases and J by 5 bases, and 10 bases separated the two germline ends. This CDR3 is 12 amino acids long. The CDR3 sequence: CASGYVDQPQHF. In DNA, the CDR3 is TGTGCCAGCGGCTACGTTGATCAGCCCCAGCATTTT.

The V gene is TRBV4-3, the J gene TRBJ2-5; D is perhaps TRBD1 or TRBD2 (5 bases each). The DNA end is a closer match to TRBJ2-7, so the J assignment may be wrong. The CDR3 totals 16 residues. Germline assignment: CDR1 LGHNA and CDR2 YSLEER. The chain's CDR3 is CASSQDLRGRNYEQYF. The CDR3 DNA reads as TGCGCCAGCAGCCAAGATTTACGGGGACGGAACTACGAGCAGTACTTC.

This clonotype was picked up a small number of times. This chain uses TRBV28 with TRBJ2-5, with TRBD2 as a possible D gene (5 bases). The tail of the sequence fits TRBJ2-7 better, so the J call may be wrong. Germline assignment: CDR1 MDHEN and CDR2 SYDVKM. The CDR3 consists of 14 residues. The CDR3 DNA reads as TGTGCCAGCAGTTTGACTATCTCTTCCTACGAGCAGTACTTC. Translating it yields CASSLTISSYEQYF.

This chain uses TRBV12-3 or TRBV12-4 with TRBJ1-5, with no clear D. Trimming removed 5 bases from V and 15 bases from J, with 14 bases in between. CDR3 size: 11 residues. In nucleotides, the CDR3 is TGTGCCAGCAGTATTGACGATTATCGGCATTTT. This gives the protein CASSIDDYRHF.

The rearrangement links TRBV12-3 or TRBV12-4 to TRBJ1-1; D is unresolved. The V end was cut by 6 bases, the J end by 1 base, with 9 bases between. The CDR3 is made up of 13 amino acids. The CDR3 here is CASSPTWNTEAFF. The CDR3, as DNA: TGTGCCAGCAGCCCAACATGGAACACTGAAGCTTTCTTT.

This clonotype was counted a few times. The chain uses TRBV6-5 and TRBJ2-3; D gene ambiguous. From germline, CDR1 is MNHEY and CDR2 SVGAGI. There are 17 residues in the CDR3. The germline V and J ends were trimmed by 2 bases and 2 bases, with 17 bases remaining between them. The CDR3 here is CASSYTQPPSFTDTQYF. CDR3 in DNA: TGTGCCAGCAGTTACACCCAGCCACCTAGTTTCACAGATACGCAGTATTTT.

V is TRBV29-1 and J is TRBJ2-7; D perhaps matches TRBD1 (5 bases). Trimming removed 6 bases from V and 2 bases from J, with 20 bases in between. Germline loops: CDR1 SQVTM, CDR2 ANQGSEA. The CDR3 runs 15 residues. This CDR3 reads CSVEIGRGTPYEQYF. The CDR3 coding sequence is TGCAGCGTCGAAATCGGAAGGGGAACGCCCTACGAGCAGTACTTC.

This clonotype was counted only a few times. The chain carries TRBV6-5 and TRBJ2-7, with 8 bases that match TRBD1. The CDR3 spans 14 residues. Germline CDR1 and CDR2: MNHEY and SVGAGI. V lost 7 bases and J lost 4; bases outside the gene matches: 9. The CDR3 coding sequence is TGTGCCAGCAAATCAGACAGGGGTGGATACGAGCAGTACTTC. Translated, it gives CASKSDRGGYEQYF.

The genes are TRBV29-1 and TRBJ1-2; 8 bases agree with TRBD1. The CDR3 has 13 residues. The V segment lost 6 bases and the J segment 5 bases; nucleotides outside the gene matches: 8. Germline V gene lookup returns CDR1 SQVTM and CDR2 ANQGSEA. CDR3 loop: CSVKDRASYGYTF. The CDR3 coding sequence is TGCAGCGTGAAGGACAGGGCATCGTATGGCTACACCTTC.

In nucleotides, the CDR3 is TGTGCCAGCAGCTTAGGGGGAGGTGCCTGGGATGAGCAGTTCTTC. This codes for CASSLGGGAWDEQFF. The genes are TRBV7-3 and TRBJ2-1; D possibly corresponds to TRBD2 (6 bases). Germline V gene data show CDR1 as SGHTA and CDR2 as FQGTGA. The V gene lost 2 bases and the J gene lost 8 bases, with 16 bases spanning the gap. CDR3 length: 15 amino acids.

This clonotype showed up just a few times. A read error may account for a junction end that differs from germline. The rearrangement joins TRBV29-1 to TRBJ2-7; tentatively, D is TRBD1 (6 bases). The germline V gene encodes CDR1 SQVTM and CDR2 ANQGSEA. The CDR3 has 14 amino acids. The CDR3 DNA sequence: TGTAGCGTTTCTCTACAGGGCGGATCCTACGAGCAGTACTTC. Translating gives CSVSLQGGSYEQYF.

This clonotype has only a few counts. This sequence joins TRBV20-1 and TRBJ2-7, with 14 bases matching TRBD2. The V gene end was trimmed by 6 bases and the J gene end by 5 bases; junction bases not matched to a gene: 9. The CDR3 has 15 amino acids. CDR1 DFQATT and CDR2 SNEGSKA come from the germline V gene (reference sequence). The CDR3 is CSARGLAGAEHEQYF. Here the CDR3 DNA reads TGCAGTGCCAGGGGACTAGCGGGAGCGGAGCACGAGCAGTACTTC.

In its sample, this clonotype was seen a few times. V usage is TRBV6-5 and J usage is TRBJ2-3, with D unclear. V was pared by 2 bases and J by 0 bases, with 12 bases between. This CDR3 is 16 amino acids long. Germline lookup yields CDR1 MNHEY and CDR2 SVGAGI. The CDR3 spells CASSYRLTPSTDTQYF. The DNA for the CDR3 is TGTGCCAGCAGTTACCGTTTGACACCTAGCACAGATACGCAGTATTTT.

The chain combines TRBV4-3 with TRBJ2-1; 9 bases agree with TRBD2. Trimming at V came to 0 bases and at J to 2 bases, leaving 5 bases not matched to a gene. The CDR3 runs to 17 residues. The germline V gene encodes CDR1 LGHNA and CDR2 YSLEER. The CDR3 sequence is CASSQDGAGGPYNEQFF. CDR3 nucleotide sequence: TGCGCCAGCAGCCAAGACGGAGCGGGGGGACCCTACAATGAGCAGTTCTTC.

The chain employs TRBV2 and TRBJ2-5, with 9 bases identical to TRBD2. Judging by the DNA end, TRBJ2-7 fits better; the J call may be wrong. The CDR3 runs 13 residues. CDR1 SNHLY and CDR2 FYNNEI come from the germline V gene. CDR3 sequence reads: CASYSSGSYEQYF. The CDR3 DNA follows: TGTGCCAGCTATAGTAGCGGGAGTTACGAGCAGTACTTC.

The rearrangement links TRBV27 to TRBJ2-1, with D perhaps TRBD2 (5 bases). V was pared by 5 bases and J by 2 bases, with 19 bases between. Germline V lookup: CDR1 MNHEY, CDR2 SMNVEV (reference sequence). The CDR3 length is 17 residues. The CDR3 sequence: CASSPTFFRGPYNEQFF. CDR3 bases: TGTGCCAGCAGTCCGACCTTTTTTCGAGGGCCCTACAATGAGCAGTTCTTC.